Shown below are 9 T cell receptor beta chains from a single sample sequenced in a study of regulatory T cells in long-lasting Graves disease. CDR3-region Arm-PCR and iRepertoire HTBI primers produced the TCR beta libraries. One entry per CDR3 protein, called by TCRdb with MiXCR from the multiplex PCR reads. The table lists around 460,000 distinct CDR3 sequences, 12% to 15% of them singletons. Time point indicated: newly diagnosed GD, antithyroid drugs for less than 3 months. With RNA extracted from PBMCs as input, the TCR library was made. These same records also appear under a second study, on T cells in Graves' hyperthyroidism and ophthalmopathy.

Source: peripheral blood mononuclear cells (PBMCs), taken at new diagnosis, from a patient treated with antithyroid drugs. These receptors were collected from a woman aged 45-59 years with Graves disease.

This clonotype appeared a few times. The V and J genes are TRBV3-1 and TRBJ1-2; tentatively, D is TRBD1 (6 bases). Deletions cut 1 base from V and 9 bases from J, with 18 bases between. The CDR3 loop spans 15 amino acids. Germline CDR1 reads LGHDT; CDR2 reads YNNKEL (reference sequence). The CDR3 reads CASSQVWDTGMSYTF. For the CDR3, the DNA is TGTGCCAGCAGCCAAGTTTGGGACACGGGGATGAGCTACACCTTC.

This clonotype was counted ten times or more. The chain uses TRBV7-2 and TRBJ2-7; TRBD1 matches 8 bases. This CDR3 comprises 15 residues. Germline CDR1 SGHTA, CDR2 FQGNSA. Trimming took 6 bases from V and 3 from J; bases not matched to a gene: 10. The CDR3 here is CASRSPGQAFYEQYF. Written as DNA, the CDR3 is TGTGCCAGCAGATCTCCGGGACAGGCTTTCTACGAGCAGTACTTC.

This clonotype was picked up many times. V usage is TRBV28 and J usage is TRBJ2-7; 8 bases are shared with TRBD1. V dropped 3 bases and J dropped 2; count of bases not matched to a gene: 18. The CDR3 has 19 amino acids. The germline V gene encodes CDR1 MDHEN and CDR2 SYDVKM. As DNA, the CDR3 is TGTGCCAGCAGTTTCGTCAGGGTTGGGGCGGGACAGGAGGCCTACGAGCAGTACTTC. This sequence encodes CASSFVRVGAGQEAYEQYF.

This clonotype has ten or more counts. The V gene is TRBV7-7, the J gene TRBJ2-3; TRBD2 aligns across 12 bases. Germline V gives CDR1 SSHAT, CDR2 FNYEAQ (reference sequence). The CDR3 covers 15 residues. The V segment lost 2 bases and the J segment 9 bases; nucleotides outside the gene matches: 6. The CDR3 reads CASSLLAGGLGTQYF. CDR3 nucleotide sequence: TGTGCCAGCAGCTTACTAGCGGGAGGGTTGGGGACGCAGTATTTT. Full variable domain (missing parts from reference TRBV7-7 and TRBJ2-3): GAGVSQSPRYKVTKRGQDVTLRCDPISSHATLYWYQQALGQGPEFLTYFNYEAQPDKSGLPSDRFSAERPEGSISTLTIQRTEQRDSAMYRCASSLLAGGLGTQYFGPGTRLTVL.

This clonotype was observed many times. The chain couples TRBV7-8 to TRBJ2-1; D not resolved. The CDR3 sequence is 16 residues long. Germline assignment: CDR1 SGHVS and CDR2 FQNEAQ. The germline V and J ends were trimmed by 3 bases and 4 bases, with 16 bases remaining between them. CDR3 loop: CASSLWPETPYNEQFF. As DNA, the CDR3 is TGTGCCAGCAGCTTGTGGCCTGAAACCCCATACAATGAGCAGTTCTTC.

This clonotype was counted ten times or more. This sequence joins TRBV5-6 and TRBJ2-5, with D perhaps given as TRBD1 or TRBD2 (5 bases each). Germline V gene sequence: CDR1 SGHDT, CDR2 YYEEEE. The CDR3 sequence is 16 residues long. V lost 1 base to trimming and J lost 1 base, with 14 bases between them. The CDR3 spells CASSLKVGAGQETQYF. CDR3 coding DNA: TGTGCCAGCAGCTTGAAGGTCGGGGCTGGCCAAGAGACCCAGTACTTC.

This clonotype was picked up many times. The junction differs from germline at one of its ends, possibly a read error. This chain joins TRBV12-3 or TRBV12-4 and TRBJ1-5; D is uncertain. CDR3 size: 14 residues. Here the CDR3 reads CASSPLRPNEPQHF. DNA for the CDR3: TGTGCCAGCAGTCCACTCCGGCCCAATGAGCCCCAGCATTTT.

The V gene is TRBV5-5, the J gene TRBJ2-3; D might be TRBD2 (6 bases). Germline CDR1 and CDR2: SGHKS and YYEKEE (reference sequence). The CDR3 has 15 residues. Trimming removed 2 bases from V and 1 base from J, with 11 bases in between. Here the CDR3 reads CASSLAGLRTDTQYF. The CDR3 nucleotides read TGTGCCAGCAGCTTAGCGGGCCTTCGCACAGATACGCAGTATTTT.

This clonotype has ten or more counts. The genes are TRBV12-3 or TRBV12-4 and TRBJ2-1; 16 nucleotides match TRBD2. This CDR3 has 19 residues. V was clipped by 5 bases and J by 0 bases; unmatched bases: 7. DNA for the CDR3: TGTGCCAGCAGTGCTGGGACTAGCGGGAGGGCCAGCTCCTACAATGAGCAGTTCTTC. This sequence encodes CASSAGTSGRASSYNEQFF.